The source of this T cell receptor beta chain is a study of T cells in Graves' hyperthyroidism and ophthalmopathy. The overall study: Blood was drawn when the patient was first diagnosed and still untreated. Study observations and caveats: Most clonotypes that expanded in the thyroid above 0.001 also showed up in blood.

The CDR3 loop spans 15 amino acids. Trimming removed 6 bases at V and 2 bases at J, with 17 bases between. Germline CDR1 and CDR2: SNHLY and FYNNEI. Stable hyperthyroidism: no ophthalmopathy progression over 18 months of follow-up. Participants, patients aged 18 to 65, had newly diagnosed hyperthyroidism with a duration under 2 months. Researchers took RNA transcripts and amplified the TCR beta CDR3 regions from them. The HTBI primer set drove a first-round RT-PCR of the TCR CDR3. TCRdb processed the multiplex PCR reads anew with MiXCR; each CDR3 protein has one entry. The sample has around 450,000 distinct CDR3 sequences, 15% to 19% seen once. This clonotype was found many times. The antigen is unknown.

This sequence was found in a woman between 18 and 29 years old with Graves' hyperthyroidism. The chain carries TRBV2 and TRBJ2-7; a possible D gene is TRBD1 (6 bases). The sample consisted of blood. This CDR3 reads CASSEPGTPTYEQYF. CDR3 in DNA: TGTGCCAGCAGCGAGCCCGGGACACCGACCTACGAGCAGTACTTC.